Each of the 3 T cell receptor beta chains below was sequenced from the same sample in a study of T cell responses to AZD1222 COVID-19 vaccine. Sequencing was performed with immunoSEQ multiplex PCR; in TCRdb, only in-frame clones are kept and a portion is missing. The sample lists approximately 130,000 clones; 80% to 95% were seen once. Sequences were derived from peripheral blood, sampled on day 0 of AZD1222 vaccination. These receptors originate from an adult in good health.

The CDR3 DNA follows: TGTGCCAGCAGCTTACGGGAGGCCCAAGAGACCCAGTACTTC. Its protein is CASSLREAQETQYF. The chain recombines TRBV7-9 with TRBJ2-5, with 7 bases lining up with TRBD2. The CDR3 totals 14 residues. The germline V gene encodes CDR1 SEHNR and CDR2 FQNEAQ (reference sequence). J gave up 1 base and V 2 bases, and 1 base lay outside the gene matches.

The chain is built from TRBV18 and TRBJ1-5, with no clear D. The germline gives CDR1 KGHSH, CDR2 LQKENI. The V and J ends lost 2 bases and 4 bases respectively, with 6 bases between them. This CDR3 comprises 13 residues. The CDR3 reads CASSPTENQPQHF. In DNA form, the CDR3 reads TGTGCCAGCTCACCAACGGAGAATCAGCCCCAGCATTTT.

V is TRBV12-3 or TRBV12-4 and J is TRBJ1-3; 7 nucleotides line up with TRBD1. CDR3 length: 13 residues. The ends lost 10 bases at V and 2 bases at J; junction bases unmatched: 5. The CDR3 loop reads CATAGGAGNTIYF. The DNA of the CDR3 is TGTGCCACCGCAGGGGGTGCTGGAAACACCATATATTTT.